These 26 T cell receptor beta chains were all obtained from the same sample, sequenced in a study of regulatory T cells in long-lasting Graves disease. Construction of the TCR beta libraries employed iRepertoire HTBI primers in conjunction with Arm-PCR of CDR3 regions. Using its own MiXCR run on the multiplex PCR reads, TCRdb lists one record per CDR3 protein. The table has roughly 410,000 distinct CDR3 sequences, around 16% seen once. The time point denotes: newly diagnosed GD, antithyroid drugs for less than 3 months. The TCR library used RNA extracted from PBMCs. In addition, the sample was reused for a study of T cells in Graves' hyperthyroidism and ophthalmopathy.

The sequencing here drew on peripheral blood mononuclear cells (PBMCs), taken at new diagnosis, from a patient treated with antithyroid drugs. Source of these receptors: a woman aged 40 to 50 with Graves disease.

This clonotype was counted many times. This chain links TRBV24-1 with TRBJ1-2; D gene ambiguous. V shed 0 bases and J shed 8 bases, with 6 bases lying between them. The V gene's germline CDR1 is KGHDR and CDR2 SFDVKD. There are 12 residues in the CDR3. CDR3 sequence (DNA): TGTGCCACCAGTGATTTGGCGCACGGCTACACCTTC. Translating gives CATSDLAHGYTF.

This clonotype was seen ten or more times. The genes are TRBV11-2 and TRBJ2-7; a weak D match, TRBD1 (7 bases). This CDR3 is 16 amino acids long. Per germline, CDR1 SGHAT and CDR2 FQNNGV. Trimming shortened V by 6 bases and J by 4 bases, and 22 bases separated the two germline ends. CDR3 sequence reads: CASSYLHGRGAYEQYF. The DNA for the CDR3 is TGTGCCAGCAGTTATTTGCACGGCAGGGGGGCGTACGAGCAGTACTTC.

The chain carries TRBV9 and TRBJ2-5; D not certain. Matching the DNA end better, TRBJ2-1 makes the J call doubtful. This CDR3 contains 15 residues. The germline V gene has CDR1 SGDLS and CDR2 YYNGEE. The chain's CDR3 is CASSVAINRQETQFF. CDR3 nucleotide sequence: TGTGCCAGCAGCGTAGCGATTAACAGACAAGAGACCCAGTTCTTC.

This clonotype was detected only a few times. The chain recombines TRBV5-1 with TRBJ2-1, with D possibly being TRBD2 (6 bases). This CDR3 region has 15 residues. V lost 3 bases and J lost 0, with 10 bases in between. CDR1 and CDR2 from the germline V gene are SGHRS and YFSETQ. CDR3 in DNA: TGCGCCAGCAGCTGGGCCGGGAGCTCCTACAATGAGCAGTTCTTC. This encodes CASSWAGSSYNEQFF.

This clonotype was seen just once. This chain joins TRBV5-1 and TRBJ2-7; D is perhaps TRBD1 or TRBD2 (5 bases each). Germline V gene lookup returns CDR1 SGHRS and CDR2 YFSETQ. V lost 4 bases, J lost 3 bases, and 17 bases lay in between. The CDR3 contains 15 residues. CDR3 protein: CASSPSGTNSYEQYF. The CDR3 nucleotides read TGCGCCAGCAGCCCGTCCGGGACCAACAGCTACGAGCAGTACTTC.

This clonotype was detected many times. The CDR3 is CASIGGLYNEQFF. The CDR3 DNA reads TGTGCCAGCATTGGGGGACTATACAATGAGCAGTTCTTC. This rearrangement joins TRBV28 to TRBJ2-1; the match to TRBD2 covers 7 bases. Germline lookup yields CDR1 MDHEN and CDR2 SYDVKM. The CDR3 consists of 13 residues. The J segment lost 4 bases and the V segment lost 7 bases, leaving 4 bases of the junction unmatched.

The table lists this clonotype with a few counts. The CDR3 DNA follows: TGTGCCAGCAGCCCCTCTTATATCAAGACAATGAATTTGTACTTC. This sequence encodes CASSPSYIKTMNLYF. This chain joins TRBV7-9 and TRBJ2-7; D gene unclear. The CDR3 is 15 residues long. Germline V gene sequence: CDR1 SEHNR, CDR2 FQNEAQ (reference sequence). Between the trimmed V and J ends, which lost 5 bases and 12 bases, there was a span of 26 bases.

In this sample, this clonotype turned up a few times. Germline is not matched at one junction end, which may reflect a read error. The V gene is TRBV12-3 or TRBV12-4, the J gene TRBJ2-1; perhaps TRBD1 as D (5 bases). This CDR3 has 14 amino acids. The CDR3 protein is CASSLGDAYNEQFF. The DNA for the CDR3 is TGTGCCAGCAGCTTAGGGGATGCCTACAATGAGCAGTTCTTC.

This clonotype showed up many times. J is TRBJ2-7 and V is TRBV6-1; 7 positions agree with TRBD2. Germline V gene sequence: CDR1 MNHNS, CDR2 SASEGT. The CDR3 is 13 residues long. J was trimmed by 5 bases and V by 3 bases; bases with no gene match: 4. CDR3 sequence: CASSDLAENEQYF. CDR3 nucleotide sequence: TGTGCCAGCAGTGATCTAGCGGAGAACGAGCAGTACTTC.

This clonotype was seen ten or more times. The chain is built from TRBV28 and TRBJ2-1, with D tentatively TRBD2 (6 bases). This CDR3 contains 15 residues. Trimming left V 1 base short and J 8 bases short, with 15 bases between. Looked up from germline, CDR1 is MDHEN and CDR2 is SYDVKM. The CDR3 region has the DNA TGTGCCAGCAGTTTATCTCTAGCGCAGGTTGATGAGCAGTTCTTC. Translation: CASSLSLAQVDEQFF.

The rearrangement uses TRBV7-9 and TRBJ2-7; 7 bases agree with TRBD2. V shed 1 base, J shed 0 bases, and the junction held 3 bases outside the gene matches. In germline, CDR1 is SEHNR, CDR2 FQNEAQ (reference sequence). The CDR3 runs to 15 residues. CDR3 coding DNA: TGTGCCAGCAGCTTAGGCCCTAGCGGCTCCTACGAGCAGTACTTC. Residues: CASSLGPSGSYEQYF.

This clonotype was detected ten times or more. The chain joins TRBV27 to TRBJ2-5, with TRBD2 matching 7 bases. The CDR3 covers 12 residues. Trimming removed 6 bases from V and 7 bases from J; junction bases left unmatched: 5. Germline V gene lookup returns CDR1 MNHEY and CDR2 SMNVEV (reference sequence). This CDR3 reads CASRTSMGTQYF. The DNA for the CDR3 is TGTGCCAGCAGGACTAGCATGGGGACCCAGTACTTC.

This chain links TRBV19 with TRBJ2-5; 9 positions agree with TRBD2. The CDR3 sequence is 16 residues long. With 0 bases clipped from V and 2 bases from J, the junction kept 4 bases outside the gene matches. Per germline, CDR1 LNHDA and CDR2 SQIVND (reference sequence). Here the CDR3 DNA reads TGTGCCAGTAGTATAGATCTAGCGGGACAGCAAGAGACCCAGTACTTC. Translating it yields CASSIDLAGQQETQYF.

The chain combines TRBV18 with TRBJ1-3; D is unresolved. CDR3 length: 13 amino acids. Germline CDR1 and CDR2: KGHSH and LQKENI. Trimming took off 8 bases at V and 0 bases at J, with 8 bases between the two ends. DNA of the CDR3: TGTGCCAGCCATAGCCGCTCTGGAAACACCATATATTTT. It specifies CASHSRSGNTIYF.

The table lists this clonotype with many counts. This chain uses TRBV6-1 with TRBJ2-1; D gene unclear. The CDR3 runs to 11 residues. Germline loops: CDR1 MNHNS, CDR2 SASEGT. Trimming cost V 6 bases and J 8 bases, with 8 bases left between them. The DNA of the CDR3 is TGTGCCAGCAGCCGGAGCGATGAGCAGTTCTTC. Translation: CASSRSDEQFF.

This clonotype was counted ten times or more. The chain has TRBV7-8 and TRBJ1-1, with unresolved D. Between the trimmed V and J ends, which lost 5 bases and 1 base, there was a span of 8 bases. CDR1 SGHVS and CDR2 FQNEAQ come from the germline V gene. The CDR3 is 13 amino acids. CDR3 coding DNA: TGTGCCAGCAGCGTAACAAGGAACACTGAAGCTTTCTTT. Translation: CASSVTRNTEAFF. Combining the CDR3 with reference TRBV7-8 and TRBJ1-1 gives the whole variable domain GAGVSQSPRYKVAKRGQDVALRCDPISGHVSLFWYQQALGQGPEFLTYFQNEAQLDKSGLPSDRFFAERPEGSVSTLKIQRTQQEDSAVYLCASSVTRNTEAFFGQGTRLTVV.

The CDR3 reads CASSYSRSETQYF. For the CDR3, the DNA is TGTGCCAGCAGTTACTCGCGGTCTGAGACCCAGTACTTC. The chain couples TRBV6-5 to TRBJ2-5; D remains unclear. CDR3 length: 13 residues. The V end was cut by 0 bases, the J end by 5 bases, with 7 bases between. In germline, CDR1 is MNHEY, CDR2 SVGAGI.

Ten or more counts support this clonotype. The V call is TRBV7-2, the J call TRBJ2-3; D remains unclear. Germline-derived CDR1 and CDR2 are SGHTA and FQGNSA. Trimming pared 7 bases from V and 0 bases from J, leaving 20 bases between. The CDR3 length is 17 residues. The CDR3 region has the DNA TGTGCCAGCAACAACCCCGCGTCGACCCTAAGCACAGATACGCAGTATTTT. As protein: CASNNPASTLSTDTQYF.

The chain joins TRBV28 to TRBJ2-1; D uncertain. Germline V gene sequence: CDR1 MDHEN, CDR2 SYDVKM. The CDR3 length is 13 residues. Trimming took off 7 bases at V and 3 bases at J, with 10 bases between the two ends. The CDR3 DNA follows: TGTGCCAGCACTCCGGGCGGCTACAATGAGCAGTTCTTC. Translating gives CASTPGGYNEQFF.

This clonotype was found many times. The chain employs TRBV28 and TRBJ2-7; D might be TRBD1 (5 bases). The CDR3 contains 16 residues. Between the trimmed V and J ends, which lost 2 bases and 0 bases, there was a span of 14 bases. CDR1 is MDHEN, CDR2 SYDVKM, per germline. For the CDR3, the DNA is TGTGCCAGCAGTTTAGAACAATATACAGGCTCCTACGAGCAGTACTTC. Protein sequence: CASSLEQYTGSYEQYF.

Many counts were recorded for this clonotype. The chain carries TRBV28 and TRBJ2-7; D might be TRBD1 (7 bases). This CDR3 spans 15 amino acids. CDR1 is MDHEN and CDR2 is SYDVKM in the germline V gene. V shed 8 bases and J shed 5 bases, with 22 bases lying between them. The CDR3 DNA reads as TGTGCCAGCCGGGAGTACAGGGGAGGATCGGACGAGCAGTACTTC. Protein product: CASREYRGGSDEQYF.

This clonotype was seen ten or more times. V usage is TRBV7-9 and J usage is TRBJ2-7; 8 bases fit TRBD2. CDR3 length: 15 residues. With 2 bases clipped from V and 7 bases from J, the junction kept 10 bases outside the gene matches. The germline CDR1 and CDR2 sequences are SEHNR and FQNEAQ (reference sequence). This CDR3 is CASSLRTSFNREQYF. The CDR3 DNA reads TGTGCCAGCAGCTTACGGACTAGCTTTAACAGGGAGCAGTACTTC.

This clonotype was seen at least ten times. A read error may produce the germline difference seen at one junction end. This chain links TRBV11-3 with TRBJ2-1; D is unresolved. CDR1 is SGHNT and CDR2 is YENEEA in the germline V gene. CDR3 size: 12 residues. The CDR3: CASSLDVAASSF. CDR3 coding DNA: TGTGCCAGCAGCTTAGATGTAGCTGCGTCCAGCTTC.

This clonotype showed up many times. The V and J genes are TRBV28 and TRBJ2-5; D gene unclear. Deletions cut 7 bases from V and 0 bases from J, with 3 bases between. The germline V gene encodes CDR1 MDHEN and CDR2 SYDVKM. This CDR3 is 11 amino acids long. The DNA for the CDR3 is TGTGCCAGCAATAACCAAGAGACCCAGTACTTC. This gives the protein CASNNQETQYF.

This clonotype appeared many times. The CDR3 DNA reads TGTGCCAGCAGGGCCTCGGGGGCGGGAGGGCGCCACGAGCAGTACTTC. It translates to CASRASGAGGRHEQYF. This chain connects TRBV12-3 or TRBV12-4 to TRBJ2-7, with TRBD2 identical over 9 bases. The V gene end was trimmed by 6 bases and the J gene end by 5 bases; junction bases not matched to a gene: 14. The CDR3 length is 16 residues.

The table lists this clonotype with many counts. CDR3 sequence (DNA): TGTGCCAGCAGTTCCACTAGCTCCCCCAACAATGAGCAGTTCTTC. Translation gives CASSSTSSPNNEQFF. The V gene is TRBV27, the J gene TRBJ2-1; tentatively, D is TRBD2 (6 bases). The V end was cut by 4 bases, the J end by 5 bases, with 15 bases between. CDR1 is MNHEY, CDR2 SMNVEV, per germline (reference sequence). The CDR3 consists of 15 residues.